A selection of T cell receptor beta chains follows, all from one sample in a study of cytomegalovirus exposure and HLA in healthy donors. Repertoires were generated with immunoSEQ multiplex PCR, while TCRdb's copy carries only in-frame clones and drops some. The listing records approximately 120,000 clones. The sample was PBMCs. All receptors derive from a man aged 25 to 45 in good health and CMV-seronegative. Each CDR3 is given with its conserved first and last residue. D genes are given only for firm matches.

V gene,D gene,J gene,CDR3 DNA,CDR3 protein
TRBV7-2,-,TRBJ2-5,TGTGCCAGCAGCTATTTGGTGGGAGTAGAGACCCAGTACTTC,CASSYLVGVETQYF
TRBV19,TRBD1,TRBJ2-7,TGTGCCAGTAGTAACAGGGGCCACGAGCAGTACTTC,CASSNRGHEQYF
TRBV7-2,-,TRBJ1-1,TGTGCCAGCAGCTTAGGGTTAAGCGGGAGGACTGAAGCTTTCTTT,CASSLGLSGRTEAFF
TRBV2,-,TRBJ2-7,TGTGCCAGCAGTGAGGGGGGGCGCTACGAGCAGTACTTC,CASSEGGRYEQYF
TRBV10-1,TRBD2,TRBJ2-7,TGCGCCAGCAGGAGGACTAGCGGGGCCTACGAGCAGTACTTC,CASRRTSGAYEQYF
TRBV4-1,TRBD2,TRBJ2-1,TGCGCCAGCAGCCAATTCGTAATTCAACTAGCGCACAAATCTCGACGTGACAATGAGCAGTTCTTC,CASSQFVIQLAHKSRRDNEQFF
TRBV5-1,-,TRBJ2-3,TGCGCCAGCACCCCCGGGGGTTGGAAAGATACGCAGTATTTT,CASTPGGWKDTQYF
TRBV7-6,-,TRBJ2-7,TGTGCCAGCAGCTCAAGACGGAACAGTTACGAGCAGTACTTC,CASSSRRNSYEQYF
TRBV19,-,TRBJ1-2,TGTGCCAGTAGTCCCGACAGAGTGAGGGGCTACACCTTC,CASSPDRVRGYTF
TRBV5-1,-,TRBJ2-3,TGCGCCAGCAGCTTGGATCTAGGAGATACGCAGTATTTT,CASSLDLGDTQYF
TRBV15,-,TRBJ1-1,TGTGCCACCAGCAGAGGCACAGGCGGATTATCTGAAGCTTTCTTT,CATSRGTGGLSEAFF
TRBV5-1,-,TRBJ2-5,TGCGCCAGCAAGGTGACTCAATACGAGACCCAGTACTTC,CASKVTQYETQYF
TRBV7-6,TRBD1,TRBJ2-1,TGTGCCAGCAGCTTAGGGGGGGACAGGTACAATGAGCAGTTCTTC,CASSLGGDRYNEQFF
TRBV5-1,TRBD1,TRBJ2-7,TGCGCCAGCAGCCACCGGGACAGATCCTACGAGCAGTACTTC,CASSHRDRSYEQYF
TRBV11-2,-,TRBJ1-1,TGTGCCAGCAGCTTAGAGGAGGGGAACACTGAAGCTTTCTTT,CASSLEEGNTEAFF
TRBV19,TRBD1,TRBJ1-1,TGTGCCTCAGGTGGGGACAGGGAGACTGAAGCTTTCTTT,CASGGDRETEAFF
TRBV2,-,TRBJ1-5,TGTGCCAGCAAGTTTCAGGGTGGATCTCAGCCCCAGCATTTT,CASKFQGGSQPQHF
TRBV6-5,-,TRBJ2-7,TGTGCCACCCGACAGTCCTACGAGCAGTACTTC,CATRQSYEQYF
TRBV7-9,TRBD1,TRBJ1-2,TGTGCCAGCAGCTCTCTCCGGGACAGGGGTAACTATGGCTACACCTTC,CASSSLRDRGNYGYTF
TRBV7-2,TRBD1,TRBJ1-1,TGTGCCAGCAGCGGGACAGGGGTTAGGAGCACTGAAGCTTTCTTT,CASSGTGVRSTEAFF
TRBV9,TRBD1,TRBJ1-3,TGTGCCAGCAGTCCTCAGGGGGCCCCTGGAAACACCATATATTTT,CASSPQGAPGNTIYF
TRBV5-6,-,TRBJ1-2,TGTGCCAGCAGCTGGAGGGGGGGGCGATATGGCTACACCTTC,CASSWRGGRYGYTF
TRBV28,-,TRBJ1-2,TGTGCCAGCAGTTCGGCGGCTGGAGTTCCCAACTATGGCTACACCTTC,CASSSAAGVPNYGYTF
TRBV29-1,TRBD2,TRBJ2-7,TGCAGCGTCCGGACTAGCGGGAGCTACGAGCAGTACTTC,CSVRTSGSYEQYF
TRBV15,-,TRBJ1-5,TGTGCCACCCGGGCAGGCAGGGCTAGCAATCAGCCCCAGCATTTT,CATRAGRASNQPQHF
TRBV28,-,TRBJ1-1,TGTGCCAGCAGTTTGGTCCCCCGGAGGAACACTGAAGCTTTCTTT,CASSLVPRRNTEAFF
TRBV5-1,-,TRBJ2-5,TGCGCCAGCAGCTCAACAGGGATGGCGGACCAAGAGACCCAGTACTTC,CASSSTGMADQETQYF
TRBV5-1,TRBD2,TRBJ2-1,TGCGCCAGCAGCCGGAATGCGGGAGGCCTCTCCTACAATGAGCAGTTCTTC,CASSRNAGGLSYNEQFF
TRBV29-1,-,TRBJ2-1,TGCAGCGCTTGGGGGGGGGCTGATGAGCAGTTCTTC,CSAWGGADEQFF
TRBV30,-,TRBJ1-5,TGTGCCTGGAGTTGGGCAGGCAATCAGCCCCAGCATTTT,CAWSWAGNQPQHF
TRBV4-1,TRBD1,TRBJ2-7,TGCGCCAGCAGCCAAGATCATAGACAGGGGTACGAGCAGTACTTC,CASSQDHRQGYEQYF
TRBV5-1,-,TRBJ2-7,TGCGCCAGCAGCTTGGCTCAGGTTGCCACCTACGAGCAGTACTTC,CASSLAQVATYEQYF
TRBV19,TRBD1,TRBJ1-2,TGTGCCAGTAGTATGACAGGGGGAGAAGATGGCTACACCTTC,CASSMTGGEDGYTF
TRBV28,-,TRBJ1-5,TGTGCCAGCAGTTCAAACGGTCAGCCCCAGCATTTT,CASSSNGQPQHF
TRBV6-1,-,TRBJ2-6,TGTGCCAGCAGTGAACTGGCAGCTGGGGCCAACGTCCTGACTTTC,CASSELAAGANVLTF
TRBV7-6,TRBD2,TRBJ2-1,TGTGCCAGCAGCTCACTAGCGGGATACAATGAGCAGTTCTTC,CASSSLAGYNEQFF
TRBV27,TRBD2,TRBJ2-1,TGTGCCAGCAGTTTATCTCCGGGACTAGCGGGAGGCCATGGCAATGAGCAGTTCTTC,CASSLSPGLAGGHGNEQFF
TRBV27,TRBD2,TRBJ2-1,TGTGCCAGCAGTTTCCGGGCTAGCGGATACAATGAGCAGTTCTTC,CASSFRASGYNEQFF
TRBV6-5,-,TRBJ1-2,TGTGCCTCAGCAAGCGGGGGAGACTATGGCTACACCTTC,CASASGGDYGYTF
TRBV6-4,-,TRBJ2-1,TGTGCCAGCAGTGACTCTAGCGGCCATGAGCAGTTCTTC,CASSDSSGHEQFF
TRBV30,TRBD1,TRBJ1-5,TGTGCCTGGAGCTACCGAGGACAGGGCAATCAGCCCCAGCATTTT,CAWSYRGQGNQPQHF
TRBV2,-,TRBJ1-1,TGTGCCAGTGGGGAGGGACAAGGAGCTTTCTTT,CASGEGQGAFF
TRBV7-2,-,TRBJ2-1,TGTGCCAGCAGCCCAGTGGGGACCCAAGGGGGGGATGAGCAGTTCTTC,CASSPVGTQGGDEQFF
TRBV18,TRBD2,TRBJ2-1,TGTGCCAGCTCACCCCCCGCGGGAGGGTTTGGGGGTGAGCAGTTCTTC,CASSPPAGGFGGEQFF